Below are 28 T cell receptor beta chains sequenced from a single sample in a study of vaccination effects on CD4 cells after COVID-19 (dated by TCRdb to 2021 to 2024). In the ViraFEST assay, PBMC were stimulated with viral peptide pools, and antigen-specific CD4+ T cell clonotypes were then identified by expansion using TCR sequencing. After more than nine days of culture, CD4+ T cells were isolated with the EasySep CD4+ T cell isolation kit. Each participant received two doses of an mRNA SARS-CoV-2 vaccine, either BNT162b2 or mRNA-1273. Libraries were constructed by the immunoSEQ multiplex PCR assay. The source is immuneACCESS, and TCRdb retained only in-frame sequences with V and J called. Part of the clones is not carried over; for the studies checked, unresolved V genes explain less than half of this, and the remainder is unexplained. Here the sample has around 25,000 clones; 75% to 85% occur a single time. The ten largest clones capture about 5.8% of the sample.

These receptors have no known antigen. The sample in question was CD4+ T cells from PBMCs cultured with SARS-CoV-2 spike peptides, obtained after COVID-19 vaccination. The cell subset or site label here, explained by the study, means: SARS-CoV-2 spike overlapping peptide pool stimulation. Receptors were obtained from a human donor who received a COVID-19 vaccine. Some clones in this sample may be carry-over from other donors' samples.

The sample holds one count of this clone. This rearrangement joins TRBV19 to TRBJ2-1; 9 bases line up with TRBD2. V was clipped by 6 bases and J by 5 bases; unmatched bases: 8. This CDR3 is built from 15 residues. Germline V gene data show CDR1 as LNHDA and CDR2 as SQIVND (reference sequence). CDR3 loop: CASSPGLAVHNEQFF. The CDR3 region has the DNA TGTGCCAGTAGCCCGGGACTAGCTGTCCACAATGAGCAGTTCTTC.

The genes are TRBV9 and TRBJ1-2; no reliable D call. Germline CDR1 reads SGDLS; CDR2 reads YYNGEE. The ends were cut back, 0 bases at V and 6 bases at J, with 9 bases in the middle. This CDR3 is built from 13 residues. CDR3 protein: CASSVGLGDGYTF. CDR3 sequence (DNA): TGTGCCAGCAGCGTAGGCCTTGGGGATGGCTACACCTTC.

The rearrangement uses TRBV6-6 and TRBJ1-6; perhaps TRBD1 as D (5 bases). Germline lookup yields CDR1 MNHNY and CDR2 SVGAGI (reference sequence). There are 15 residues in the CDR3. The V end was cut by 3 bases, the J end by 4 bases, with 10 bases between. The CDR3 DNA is TGTGCCAGCAGTTATGAGGGGCCTTATAATTCACCCCTCCACTTT. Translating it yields CASSYEGPYNSPLHF.

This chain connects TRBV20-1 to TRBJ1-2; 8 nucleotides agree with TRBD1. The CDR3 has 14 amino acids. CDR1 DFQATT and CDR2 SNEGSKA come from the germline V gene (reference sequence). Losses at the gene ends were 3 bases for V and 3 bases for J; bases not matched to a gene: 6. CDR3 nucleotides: TGCAGTGCTAGTAGGCCAGGGGGCGACTATGGCTACACCTTC. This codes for CSASRPGGDYGYTF.

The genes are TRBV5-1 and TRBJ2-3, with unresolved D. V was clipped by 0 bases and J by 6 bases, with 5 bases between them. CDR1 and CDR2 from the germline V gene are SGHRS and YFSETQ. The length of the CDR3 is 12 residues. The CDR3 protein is CASSLAVDTQYF. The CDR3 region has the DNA TGCGCCAGCAGCTTGGCGGTGGATACGCAGTATTTT.

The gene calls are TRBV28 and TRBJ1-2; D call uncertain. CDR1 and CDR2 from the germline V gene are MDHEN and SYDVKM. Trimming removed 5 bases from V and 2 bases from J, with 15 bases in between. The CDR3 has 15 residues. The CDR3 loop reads CASSAPGSLNYGYTF. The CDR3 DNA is TGTGCCAGCAGTGCACCCGGAAGTCTCAACTATGGCTACACCTTC.

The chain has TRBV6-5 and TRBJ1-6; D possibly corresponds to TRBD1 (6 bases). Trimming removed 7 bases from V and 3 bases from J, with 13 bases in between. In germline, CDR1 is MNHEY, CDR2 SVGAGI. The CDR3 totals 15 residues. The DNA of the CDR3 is TGTGCCAGCACCACGGGGGGACACTATAATTCACCCCTCCACTTT. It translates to CASTTGGHYNSPLHF.

The CDR3 nucleotides are TGCGCCAGCAGCTTGGGGACAGGGCGAGGCTACACCTTC. Its translation is CASSLGTGRGYTF. The rearrangement joins TRBV5-1 to TRBJ1-2; TRBD1 matches 8 bases. The CDR3 has 13 amino acids. Germline CDR1 is SGHRS and CDR2 is YFSETQ. The trim removed 0 bases at V and 8 bases at J, leaving 3 bases unmatched.

The CDR3 is CASSPLQVMNTGELFF. DNA for the CDR3: TGTGCCAGCTCACCACTGCAGGTGATGAACACCGGGGAGCTGTTTTTT. V is TRBV18 and J is TRBJ2-2, with D unclear. Trimming removed 1 base at V and 1 base at J, with 10 bases between. This CDR3 is built from 16 residues. Germline CDR1 is KGHSH and CDR2 is LQKENI.

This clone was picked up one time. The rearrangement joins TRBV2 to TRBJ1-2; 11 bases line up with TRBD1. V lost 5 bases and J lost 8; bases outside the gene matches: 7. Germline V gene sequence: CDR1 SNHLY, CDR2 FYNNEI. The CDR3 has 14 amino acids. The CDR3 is CASSPGQGVRGYTF. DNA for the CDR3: TGTGCCAGCAGTCCGGGACAGGGGGTGCGGGGCTACACCTTC.

CDR3 protein: CASSQQARSSYNEQFF. CDR3 DNA sequence: TGCGCCAGCAGTCAACAGGCCAGGAGCTCCTACAATGAGCAGTTCTTC. The gene calls are TRBV23-1 and TRBJ2-1, with unresolved D. TRBV23-1 is assigned to the ORF class and has an uncertain function. The CDR3 spans 16 residues. V lost 2 bases and J lost 0, with 11 bases in between.

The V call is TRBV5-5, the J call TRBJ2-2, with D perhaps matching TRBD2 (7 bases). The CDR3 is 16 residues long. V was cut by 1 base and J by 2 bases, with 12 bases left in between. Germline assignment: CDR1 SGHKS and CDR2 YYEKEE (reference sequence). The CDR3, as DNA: TGTGCCAGCAGCTTGTTGGCGGGGGCTAACACCGGGGAGCTGTTTTTT. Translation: CASSLLAGANTGELFF.

The CDR3 DNA follows: TGTGCCAGCAGCCAAGGGGACACCTCTGGAAACACCATATATTTT. Residues: CASSQGDTSGNTIYF. The rearrangement joins TRBV3-1 (or the pseudogene TRBV3-2) to TRBJ1-3; D may be TRBD1 (6 bases). Looked up from germline, CDR1 is LGHDT and CDR2 is YNNKEL (reference sequence). V dropped 1 base and J dropped 0 bases, with 7 bases sitting between them. The CDR3 spans 15 residues.

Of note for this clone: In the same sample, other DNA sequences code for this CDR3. As DNA, the CDR3 is TGTGCCAGCTCACCTCGGACAGCTTCTGGCTACACCTTC. Protein sequence: CASSPRTASGYTF. The rearrangement joins TRBV18 to TRBJ1-2, with D perhaps matching TRBD1 (6 bases). The V end was cut by 3 bases, the J end by 7 bases, with 12 bases between. Germline-derived CDR1 and CDR2 are KGHSH and LQKENI. The CDR3 length is 13 residues.

For the CDR3, the DNA is TGTGCCAGCAGCCCCAGGACTAGCGGGGGGGCCACAGATACGCAGTATTTT. It translates to CASSPRTSGGATDTQYF. V is TRBV7-2 and J is TRBJ2-3; 15 bases fit TRBD2. This CDR3 region has 17 residues. Per germline, CDR1 SGHTA and CDR2 FQGNSA. Losses at the gene ends were 5 bases for V and 2 bases for J; bases not matched to a gene: 5.

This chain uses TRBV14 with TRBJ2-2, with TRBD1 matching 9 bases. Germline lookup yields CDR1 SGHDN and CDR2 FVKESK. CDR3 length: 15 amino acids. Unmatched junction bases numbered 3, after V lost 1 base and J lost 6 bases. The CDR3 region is CASSQGTGAAGELFF. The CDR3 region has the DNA TGTGCCAGCAGCCAAGGGACAGGGGCTGCCGGGGAGCTGTTTTTT.

Here the CDR3 reads CASSYSRTGGPEAFF. Here the CDR3 DNA reads TGTGCCAGCAGTTACTCCCGGACAGGGGGCCCTGAAGCTTTCTTT. V usage is TRBV6-5 and J usage is TRBJ1-1; TRBD1 matches at 11 bases. Germline V gene data show CDR1 as MNHEY and CDR2 as SVGAGI. The J segment lost 6 bases and the V segment lost 0 bases, leaving 3 bases of the junction unmatched. The CDR3 covers 15 residues.

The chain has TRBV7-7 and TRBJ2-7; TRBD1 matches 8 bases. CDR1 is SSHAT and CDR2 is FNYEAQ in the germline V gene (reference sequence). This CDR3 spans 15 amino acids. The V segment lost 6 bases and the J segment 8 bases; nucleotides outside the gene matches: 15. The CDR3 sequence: CASRGGRRGPEQQYV. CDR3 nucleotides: TGTGCCAGCAGGGGGGGTCGCAGGGGGCCCGAACAGCAGTACGTC.

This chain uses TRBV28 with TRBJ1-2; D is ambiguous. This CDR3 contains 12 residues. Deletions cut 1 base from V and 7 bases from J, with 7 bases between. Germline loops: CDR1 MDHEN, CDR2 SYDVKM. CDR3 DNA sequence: TGTGCCAGCAGTTTATTGGGGTTTGGCTACACCTTC. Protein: CASSLLGFGYTF.

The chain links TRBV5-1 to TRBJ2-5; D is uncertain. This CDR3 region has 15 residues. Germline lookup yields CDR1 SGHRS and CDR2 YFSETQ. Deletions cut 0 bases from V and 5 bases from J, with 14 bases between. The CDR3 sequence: CASSLVRQFSETQYF. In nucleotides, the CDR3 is TGCGCCAGCAGCTTGGTACGCCAATTTTCCGAGACCCAGTACTTC.

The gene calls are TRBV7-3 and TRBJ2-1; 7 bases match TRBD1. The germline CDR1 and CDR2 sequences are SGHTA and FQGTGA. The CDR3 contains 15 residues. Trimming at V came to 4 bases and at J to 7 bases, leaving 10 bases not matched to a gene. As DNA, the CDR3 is TGTGCCAGCAGCTCGGGACAGACCTATTTGAATGAGCAGTTCTTC. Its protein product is CASSSGQTYLNEQFF. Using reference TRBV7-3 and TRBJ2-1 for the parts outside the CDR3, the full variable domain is GAGVSQTPSNKVTEKGKYVELRCDPISGHTALYWYRQSLGQGPEFLIYFQGTGAADDSGLPNDRFFAVRPEGSVSTLKIQRTERGDSAVYLCASSSGQTYLNEQFFGPGTRLTVL.

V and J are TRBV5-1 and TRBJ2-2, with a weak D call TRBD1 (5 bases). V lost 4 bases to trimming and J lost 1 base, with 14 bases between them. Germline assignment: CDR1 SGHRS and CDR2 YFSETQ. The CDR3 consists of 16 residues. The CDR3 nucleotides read TGCGCCAGCAGCCCAGGGATCAACGTGAACACCGGGGAGCTGTTTTTT. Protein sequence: CASSPGINVNTGELFF.

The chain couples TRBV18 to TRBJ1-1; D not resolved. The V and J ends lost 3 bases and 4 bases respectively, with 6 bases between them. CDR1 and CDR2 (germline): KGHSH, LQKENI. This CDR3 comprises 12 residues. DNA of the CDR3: TGTGCCAGCTCACCGGGGAGCACTGAAGCTTTCTTT. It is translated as CASSPGSTEAFF.

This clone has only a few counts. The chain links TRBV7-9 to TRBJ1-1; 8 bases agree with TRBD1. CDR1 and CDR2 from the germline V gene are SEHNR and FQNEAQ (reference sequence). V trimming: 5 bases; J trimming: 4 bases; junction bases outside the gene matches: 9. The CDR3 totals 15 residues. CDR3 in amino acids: CASSPHRGFGTEAFF. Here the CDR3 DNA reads TGTGCCAGCAGCCCGCACAGGGGGTTTGGCACTGAAGCTTTCTTT.

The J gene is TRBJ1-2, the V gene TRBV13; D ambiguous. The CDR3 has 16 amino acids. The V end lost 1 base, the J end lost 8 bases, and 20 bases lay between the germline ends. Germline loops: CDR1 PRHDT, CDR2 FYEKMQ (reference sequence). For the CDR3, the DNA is TGTGCCAGCAGCTTAGCGAGGTTCACCGCTCTGGGGGGCTACACCTTC. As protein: CASSLARFTALGGYTF. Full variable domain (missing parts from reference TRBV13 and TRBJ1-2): AAGVIQSPRHLIKEKRETATLKCYPIPRHDTVYWYQQGPGQDPQFLISFYEKMQSDKGSIPDRFSAQQFSDYHSELNMSSLELGDSALYFCASSLARFTALGGYTFGSGTRLTVV.

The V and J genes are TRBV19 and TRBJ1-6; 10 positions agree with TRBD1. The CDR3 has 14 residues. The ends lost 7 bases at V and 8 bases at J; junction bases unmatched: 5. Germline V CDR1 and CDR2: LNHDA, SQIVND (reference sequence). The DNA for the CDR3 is TGTGCCAGTAAGAGACAGGGGGCCTATTCACCCCTCCACTTT. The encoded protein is CASKRQGAYSPLHF.

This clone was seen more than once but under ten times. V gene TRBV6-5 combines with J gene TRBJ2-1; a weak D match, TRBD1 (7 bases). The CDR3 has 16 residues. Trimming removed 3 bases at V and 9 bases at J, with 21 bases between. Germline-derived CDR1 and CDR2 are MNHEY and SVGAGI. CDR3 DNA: TGTGCCAGCAGTTATCTGGGTCAGGGGGGTCTCGGTGAGCAGTTCTTC. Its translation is CASSYLGQGGLGEQFF.

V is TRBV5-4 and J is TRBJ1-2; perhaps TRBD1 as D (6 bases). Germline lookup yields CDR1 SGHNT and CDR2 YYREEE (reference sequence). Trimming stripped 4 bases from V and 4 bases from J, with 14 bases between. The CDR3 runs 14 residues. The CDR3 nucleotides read TGTGCCAGCAGCCTGAGGGGGGGCTCCTATGGCTACACCTTC. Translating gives CASSLRGGSYGYTF.